This T cell receptor (beta chain) was recovered during a study of Tregs in tolerant kidney transplant recipients. The protocol was immunoSEQ multiplex PCR, while the TCRdb copy is restricted to in-frame clones and leaves out a portion. The table records fewer than 55,000 clones, around nine tenths of them present only once. The germline V gene encodes CDR1 GTSNPN and CDR2 SVGIG (reference sequence). With 4 bases removed from V and 3 bases from J, the gap between germline ends came to 19 bases. CDR3 size: 16 residues. The nonmyeloablative bone marrow transplants came from related graft donors, with transient mixed chimerism.

The sample consisted of CD8+ T cells from blood (PBMCs), taken 12 months after the transplant. This chain uses TRBV30 with TRBJ2-1; maybe TRBD2 (6 bases). The receptor was isolated from a human patient who received a combined kidney and bone marrow transplant. Some of these T cells may belong to the graft donor. The CDR3 is CAWTPLPGLFYNEQFF. The CDR3 region has the DNA TGTGCCTGGACTCCCCTCCCGGGACTGTTCTACAATGAGCAGTTCTTC.